Listed here are 7 T cell receptor beta chains from one sample, sequenced in a study of blood T cell repertoires in COVID-19. Here immunoSEQ multiplex PCR was the method, and the copy in TCRdb shows in-frame clones only, minus some. In the table there are 150,000 to 160,000 clones, around three quarters of which are singletons. Sequenced sample: peripheral blood. These receptors were collected from a man older than 75 with acute or convalescent COVID-19.

This chain joins TRBV7-9 and TRBJ2-1; a weak D match, TRBD2 (5 bases). Germline-derived CDR1 and CDR2 are SEHNR and FQNEAQ (reference sequence). This CDR3 region has 12 residues. The germline V and J ends were trimmed by 3 bases and 10 bases, with 10 bases remaining between them. The CDR3 sequence: CASSLGVEEQFF. CDR3 coding DNA: TGTGCCAGCAGCTTGGGAGTAGAGGAGCAGTTCTTC.

J is TRBJ2-6 and V is TRBV19; no clear D. CDR3 length equals 15 residues. The ends were cut back, 6 bases at V and 2 bases at J, with 11 bases in the middle. CDR1 and CDR2 from the germline V gene are LNHDA and SQIVND (reference sequence). The CDR3 DNA is TGTGCCAGTAGAAAACGAGGAGCTGGGGCCAACGTCCTGACTTTC. It codes for CASRKRGAGANVLTF. Filled out from reference TRBV19 and TRBJ2-6, the complete variable domain reads DGGITQSPKYLFRKEGQNVTLSCEQNLNHDAMYWYRQDPGQGLRLIYYSQIVNDFQKGDIAEGYSVSREKKESFPLTVTSAQKNPTAFYLCASRKRGAGANVLTFGAGSRLTVL.

The rearrangement links TRBV5-1 to TRBJ1-2; 8 positions agree with TRBD1. This CDR3 spans 14 amino acids. Germline values: CDR1 SGHRS, CDR2 YFSETQ. The J segment lost 1 base and the V segment lost 4 bases, leaving 3 bases of the junction unmatched. This CDR3 reads CASSIGQGNYGYTF. The CDR3 coding sequence is TGCGCCAGCAGCATAGGACAGGGTAACTATGGCTACACCTTC.

This rearrangement joins TRBV5-1 to TRBJ2-5; tentative D call: TRBD2 (6 bases). This CDR3 is built from 14 residues. V lost 4 bases and J lost 5, with 15 bases in between. Germline-derived CDR1 and CDR2 are SGHRS and YFSETQ. CDR3 amino acids: CASSPESGRETQYF. In DNA form, the CDR3 reads TGCGCCAGCAGCCCGGAGTCAGGGAGGGAGACCCAGTACTTC.

This clone was seen just once. The chain couples TRBV3-1 (or the pseudogene TRBV3-2) to TRBJ2-1; D is undetermined. Germline V gene data show CDR1 as LGHDT and CDR2 as YNNKEL (reference sequence). This CDR3 spans 15 amino acids. The V gene lost 3 bases and the J gene lost 0 bases, with 9 bases spanning the gap. The CDR3 loop reads CASSQTLSSYNEQFF. The CDR3 nucleotides read TGTGCCAGCAGCCAGACTCTTAGCTCCTACAATGAGCAGTTCTTC.

This sequence joins TRBV6-5 and TRBJ1-5; D may be TRBD1 (5 bases). CDR1 and CDR2 (germline): MNHEY, SVGAGI. Trimming cost V 0 bases and J 5 bases, with 8 bases left between them. CDR3 size: 14 residues. The CDR3: CASSYSGDDQPQHF. The CDR3 DNA follows: TGTGCCAGCAGTTACTCAGGGGATGATCAGCCCCAGCATTTT.

The chain employs TRBV29-1 and TRBJ1-2; 11 bases are shared with TRBD1. The germline CDR1 and CDR2 sequences are SQVTM and ANQGSEA. J lost 4 bases, V lost 3 bases, and 4 bases had no gene match. This CDR3 spans 14 amino acids. CDR3 in amino acids: CSVDGTGGIYGYTF. For the CDR3, the DNA is TGCAGCGTTGATGGGACAGGGGGAATCTATGGCTACACCTTC.